This is a list of T cell receptor beta chains from one sample in a study of naive and memory T cell subsets. TCRdb fed the UMI-ligation and nested PCR reads into MiXCR, producing one record per CDR3 protein. The table includes approximately 9,300 distinct CDR3 sequences, roughly 5.5% detected once. Sample: CD4+ TEMRA cells from blood. All receptors derive from a human donor in good health. CDR3s include the opening cysteine and the closing phenylalanine or tryptophan. D genes are given only for firm matches. Expanded clones get a size class; other rows say once, few or many, or leave the size out.

cdr3_nt,cdr3_aa,clone_size,j_call,v_call,d_call
TGTGCCAGCAGCTTAGGGCCGGCAGAGACCCAGTACTTC,CASSLGPAETQYF,many,TRBJ2-5,TRBV7-2,-
TGTGCCATCAGTGTGCGGGGAGGGCCCTACAATGAGCAGTTCTTC,CAISVRGGPYNEQFF,many,TRBJ2-1,TRBV10-3,TRBD2
TGTGCCAGCAGTGAAGTTGCCCTCTCCGGGATACCCCTCCACTTT,CASSEVALSGIPLHF,-,TRBJ1-6,TRBV6-1,-
TGTGCCAGCAGTTTATACCCCCACGGGCCTAGCGGGGTAGATACGCAGTATTTT,CASSLYPHGPSGVDTQYF,once,TRBJ2-3,TRBV28,TRBD2
TGCAGTGCTAGAGCCCGTTTACTACCCGGTATTGAGCAGTTCTTC,CSARARLLPGIEQFF,many,TRBJ2-1,TRBV20-1,-
TGTGCCAGCACCCCCGGGGGAATCCTGCCCTACGAGCAGTACTTC,CASTPGGILPYEQYF,few,TRBJ2-7,TRBV6-1,-
TGTGCCAGCATAGTCGGGGAGGGCTATGGCTACACCTTC,CASIVGEGYGYTF,many,TRBJ1-2,TRBV12-3/TRBV12-4,-
TGTGCCAGCAGCGAACGGGACAGTCAAAATGAGCAGTTCTTC,CASSERDSQNEQFF,many,TRBJ2-1,TRBV2,TRBD1
TGTGCCAGCAGTTTTCCCGGGACAGGGGGCCAAGAGACCCAGTACTTC,CASSFPGTGGQETQYF,many,TRBJ2-5,TRBV28,TRBD1
TGTGCCAGCAGCTCAACAGGCGCAGCTTTCTTT,CASSSTGAAFF,many,TRBJ1-1,TRBV7-9,-
TGTGCCAGCAGCCAAGATAGGACCCGGGGAGAGCAGTTCTTC,CASSQDRTRGEQFF,many,TRBJ2-1,TRBV3-1,-
TGTGCCAGCAGCTTACAAGGGAAAGGGGTATACGAGCAGTACTTC,CASSLQGKGVYEQYF,many,TRBJ2-7,TRBV7-8,-
TGTGCCAGCAGCTTAAAGGCGGGAGGTTACAATGAGCAGTTCTTC,CASSLKAGGYNEQFF,-,TRBJ2-1,TRBV7-3,TRBD2
TGCGCCAGCAGCCAAGACTTTACCCCGAGCCAGAGGACTGAAGCTTTCTTT,CASSQDFTPSQRTEAFF,many,TRBJ1-1,TRBV4-3,-
TGTGCCAGCAGCCCCCCTAAGGGCCAAGTGAACACTGAAGCTTTCTTT,CASSPPKGQVNTEAFF,many,TRBJ1-1,TRBV9,-
TGTGCCAGCAGTTACGGGACGTTACCAACAGATACGCAGTATTTT,CASSYGTLPTDTQYF,-,TRBJ2-3,TRBV6-1,-
TGTGCCAGCCCGGAGGTAGCGGGGGGCCACTCCTACGAGCAGTACTTC,CASPEVAGGHSYEQYF,many,TRBJ2-7,TRBV5-6,TRBD2
TGTGCCAGCAGTTACTCCGGACAGGGAAACGGCTACACCTTC,CASSYSGQGNGYTF,few,TRBJ1-2,TRBV6-5,TRBD1
TGTGCCATCAGCCGAGACAGGGTATCTATGTATGGGGCCAACGTCCTGACTTTC,CAISRDRVSMYGANVLTF,many,TRBJ2-6,TRBV2,TRBD1
TGTGCCAGCAGCGAAGGTTCCGTGGCCACCGGAGAGACCCAGTACTTC,CASSEGSVATGETQYF,many,TRBJ2-5,TRBV7-9,-
TGTGCCAGCAGCTTAATGGGCCTCCCCTACGAGCAGTACTTC,CASSLMGLPYEQYF,many,TRBJ2-7,TRBV7-2,-
TGTGCCAGCAGTTACTCCTGGGCCGGTGAAGCTTTCTTT,CASSYSWAGEAFF,many,TRBJ1-1,TRBV6-6,-
TGTGCCAGCAGTGAAACATCGAACACCGGGGAGCTGTTTTTT,CASSETSNTGELFF,-,TRBJ2-2,TRBV4-2,-
TGTGCCAGCAGCTTAGAACTAAATTACTATGGCTACACCTTC,CASSLELNYYGYTF,many,TRBJ1-2,TRBV7-2,-
TGTGCCAGCAGCCCCTTTGGACAGGCCTATGGCTACACCTTC,CASSPFGQAYGYTF,many,TRBJ1-2,TRBV3-1,TRBD1
TGTGCCAGCAGCACTCAAGCCACAGATACGCAGTATTTT,CASSTQATDTQYF,many,TRBJ2-3,TRBV28,-
TGCAGTGCTAGAGGCGAGAGGGGCTCCGGGGAGCTGTTTTTT,CSARGERGSGELFF,medium-sized,TRBJ2-2,TRBV20-1,-
TGTGCCAGCAGGCACGGGAACTACGAGCAGTACTTC,CASRHGNYEQYF,few,TRBJ2-7,TRBV6-2/TRBV6-3,-
TGTGCCAGCAGCATCGTCGGGGCCCTGGCCTACGAGCAGTACTTC,CASSIVGALAYEQYF,many,TRBJ2-7,TRBV7-2,-
TGTGCCAGCAGTTACTCGGCTAGGAAGGCGTTTAGGCCCCAGCATTTT,CASSYSARKAFRPQHF,many,TRBJ1-5,TRBV6-2/TRBV6-3,-
TGCACCGAGGGGGTACCTGAAGCTTTCTTT,CTEGVPEAFF,few,TRBJ1-1,TRBV20-1,-
TGTGCCAGCAGTTCTGAGAGGCACTCTGGGGCCAACGTCCTGACTTTC,CASSSERHSGANVLTF,medium-sized,TRBJ2-6,TRBV7-8,-
TGTGCCAGCAGCCACGACAGAACCTACGAGCAGTACTTC,CASSHDRTYEQYF,-,TRBJ2-7,TRBV3-1,-
TGTGCCAGCAGTGAACCTCGGATAGCCAATTCACCCCTCCACTTT,CASSEPRIANSPLHF,few,TRBJ1-6,TRBV2,-
TGTGCCAGCAGTTTTTCTCTTAAGGATGGCTACACCTTC,CASSFSLKDGYTF,many,TRBJ1-2,TRBV12-3/TRBV12-4,-
TGCGCCAGCAGTGAGTCGGTAGCGGGAACCAATGAGCAGTTCTTC,CASSESVAGTNEQFF,-,TRBJ2-1,TRBV10-2,TRBD2
TGTGCCAGCAGTGCCGCCGGGACAGGGAAAGAGACCCAGTACTTC,CASSAAGTGKETQYF,many,TRBJ2-5,TRBV25-1,TRBD1
TGTGCCAGCAGTGGTGGCAGGCCCCTTGAGGGGGGTGAGCAGTTCTTC,CASSGGRPLEGGEQFF,many,TRBJ2-1,TRBV2,-
TGCAGTGCCCACGACAGGGGACGGGGAACAGATACGCAGTATTTT,CSAHDRGRGTDTQYF,few,TRBJ2-3,TRBV20-1,TRBD1
TGTGCCACCCGGGACGTCGACGAGCAGTACTTC,CATRDVDEQYF,-,TRBJ2-7,TRBV6-2/TRBV6-3,-
TGTGCCAGCAGCGTCTCCGGGACTAGCGGGAGAGCAGATACGCAGTATTTT,CASSVSGTSGRADTQYF,medium-sized,TRBJ2-3,TRBV13,TRBD2
TGTGCCTGGAGTGTAGACTCCCGGGATTATTCACCCCTCCACTTT,CAWSVDSRDYSPLHF,many,TRBJ1-6,TRBV30,-
TGTGCCAGCAGCTTATGGGGATACGAGCAGTACTTC,CASSLWGYEQYF,many,TRBJ2-7,TRBV7-2,-
TGTGCCAGCAGTTTAAGATCAACTAACTATGGCTACACCTTC,CASSLRSTNYGYTF,-,TRBJ1-2,TRBV12-3/TRBV12-4,-
TGTGCCAGCAGTTACTTGCGGAATGAGCAGTTCTTC,CASSYLRNEQFF,many,TRBJ2-1,TRBV6-2/TRBV6-3,-
TGTGCCAGCAGTGAGCGGGAGTACAATGAGCAGTTCTTC,CASSEREYNEQFF,many,TRBJ2-1,TRBV6-4,TRBD2